This T cell receptor beta chain emerged from a study of T cell responses to AZD1222 COVID-19 vaccine. This clone was seen more than once but under ten times. What it recognizes is unknown. Overall study results and limits: It should be noted that donors were predominantly white British and more often female, and clonal diversity was possibly underestimated. CD4 TCRs linked to vaccination spanned spike, dominating at 160-218 and 743-854.

V was trimmed by 5 bases and J by 1 base, leaving 9 bases between them. The CDR3 is 13 amino acids. Clones were sequenced by immunoSEQ multiplex PCR, and TCRdb holds only the in-frame ones, with some missing. Of 150,000 to 200,000 clones in the sample, roughly 87% were seen once. Sequenced here: peripheral blood, sampled 28 days after the second AZD1222 dose. This clonotype originated in an adult who received the AZD1222 COVID-19 vaccine. The chain joins TRBV12-3 or TRBV12-4 to TRBJ2-7; D ambiguous. This CDR3 is CASSDDTSYEQYF. The CDR3 DNA reads as TGTGCCAGCAGTGATGACACTTCCTACGAGCAGTACTTC.